One and the same sample provided the 30 T cell receptor beta chains below, sequenced in a study of cytomegalovirus exposure and HLA in healthy donors. Use of 60 Vbeta and 13 Jbeta primers characterized the PCR. Assay used: immunoSEQ multiplex PCR; TCRdb lists only in-frame clones, some missing. The sample yields 85,000 to 120,000 clones, over 70% seen once. Sequences were obtained from PBMCs. These receptors all stem from a male donor in good health and CMV-seropositive.

In this sample, this clone turned up a few times. The gene calls are TRBV2 and TRBJ1-1; perhaps TRBD1 as D (6 bases). Per germline, CDR1 SNHLY and CDR2 FYNNEI. There are 14 residues in the CDR3. Deletions cut 8 bases from V and 0 bases from J, with 13 bases between. CDR3 in amino acids: CASRQTGMNTEAFF. CDR3 sequence (DNA): TGTGCCAGCCGACAAACAGGGATGAACACTGAAGCTTTCTTT.

This clone has just one count. This sequence joins TRBV13 and TRBJ2-1, with 7 bases identical to TRBD2. CDR1 is PRHDT and CDR2 is FYEKMQ in the germline V gene (reference sequence). The ends lost 0 bases at V and 3 bases at J; junction bases unmatched: 8. The CDR3 spans 17 residues. This chain's CDR3 is CASSLGLGLADYNEQFF. The CDR3 coding sequence is TGTGCCAGCAGCTTAGGCCTAGGGCTAGCGGACTACAATGAGCAGTTCTTC.

The chain couples TRBV6-5 to TRBJ2-7; 12 positions agree with TRBD2. This CDR3 has 14 amino acids. In germline, CDR1 is MNHEY, CDR2 SVGAGI. V was clipped by 4 bases and J by 7 bases; unmatched bases: 5. CDR3 residues: CASSSLAGGEEQYF. In DNA form, the CDR3 reads TGTGCCAGCAGTTCACTAGCGGGAGGTGAAGAGCAGTACTTC.

The rearrangement uses TRBV2 and TRBJ1-1; D not certain. CDR1 and CDR2 from the germline V gene are SNHLY and FYNNEI. This CDR3 has 13 residues. Trimming stripped 5 bases from V and 0 bases from J, with 7 bases between. CDR3: CASSPDMNTEAFF. As DNA, the CDR3 is TGTGCCAGCAGTCCCGACATGAACACTGAAGCTTTCTTT.

The chain joins TRBV28 to TRBJ1-6, with TRBD1 matching 7 bases. Germline V lookup: CDR1 MDHEN, CDR2 SYDVKM. Unmatched junction bases numbered 11, after V lost 7 bases and J lost 8 bases. CDR3 length equals 15 residues. The CDR3 loop is CASNPGQARDSPLHF. CDR3 sequence (DNA): TGTGCCAGCAATCCCGGACAGGCTAGGGATTCACCCCTCCACTTT.

This chain joins TRBV19 and TRBJ2-7; TRBD1 matches at 7 bases. The CDR3 has 12 amino acids. V trimming: 6 bases; J trimming: 6 bases; junction bases outside the gene matches: 5. In germline, CDR1 is LNHDA, CDR2 SQIVND (reference sequence). The CDR3 region is CASSDRAGEQYF. The CDR3 DNA follows: TGTGCCAGTAGCGACAGGGCTGGCGAGCAGTACTTC.

The chain couples TRBV6-5 to TRBJ1-2; D unresolved. CDR1 and CDR2 from the germline V gene are MNHEY and SVGAGI. Trimming shortened V by 10 bases and J by 3 bases, and 6 bases separated the two germline ends. The CDR3 is 10 residues long. CDR3 region: CATHYYGYTF. In DNA form, the CDR3 reads TGTGCCACCCACTACTATGGCTACACCTTC.

This chain links TRBV28 with TRBJ1-5; D possibly corresponds to TRBD1 (5 bases). The CDR3 covers 15 residues. Germline V gene sequence: CDR1 MDHEN, CDR2 SYDVKM. V dropped 6 bases and J dropped 2 bases, with 14 bases sitting between them. The CDR3 protein is CASRFDGAGNQPQHF. The CDR3 DNA follows: TGTGCCAGCAGGTTCGATGGGGCAGGCAATCAGCCCCAGCATTTT.

The CDR3 region has the DNA TGTGCCAGCAGTGGCCAAATGACAGGGGTCTACCAACGATACAATGAGCAGTTCTTC. This gives the protein CASSGQMTGVYQRYNEQFF. The chain is built from TRBV27 and TRBJ2-1, with TRBD1 identical over 8 bases. V lost 5 bases to trimming and J lost 4 bases; unmatched junction nucleotides: 19. The CDR3 is made up of 19 amino acids. Germline loops: CDR1 MNHEY, CDR2 SMNVEV (reference sequence).

The V call is TRBV2, the J call TRBJ2-3; 8 nucleotides align to TRBD2. There are 14 residues in the CDR3. The junction had 4 bases not matched to a gene; V was cut back by 7 bases and J by 1 base. Germline values: CDR1 SNHLY, CDR2 FYNNEI. CDR3 sequence (DNA): TGTGCCAGCAAGAACGGGGGGGGCACAGATACGCAGTATTTT. Its protein is CASKNGGGTDTQYF.

A few counts support this clone. The V call is TRBV6-5, the J call TRBJ1-3, with TRBD1 matching over 10 bases. CDR1 and CDR2 from the germline V gene are MNHEY and SVGAGI. Trimming removed 5 bases from V and 1 base from J; junction bases left unmatched: 2. This CDR3 contains 15 residues. The CDR3 nucleotides are TGTGCCAGCAGTAAGGACAGGGGGTCTGGAAACACCATATATTTT. Its protein product is CASSKDRGSGNTIYF.

The rearrangement uses TRBV30 and TRBJ1-1; 8 bases line up with TRBD1. Germline V gene lookup returns CDR1 GTSNPN and CDR2 SVGIG (reference sequence). The trim removed 5 bases at V and 1 base at J, leaving 0 bases unmatched. This CDR3 region has 12 residues. CDR3 loop: CAWDRGNTEAFF. CDR3 nucleotides: TGTGCCTGGGACAGGGGGAACACTGAAGCTTTCTTT.

The chain links TRBV12-5 to TRBJ2-3, with D unclear. CDR1 LGHNT and CDR2 FRNRAP come from the germline V gene. The ends were cut back, 5 bases at V and 0 bases at J, with 9 bases in the middle. The CDR3 spans 14 residues. DNA of the CDR3: TGTGCTAGTGGTGCCTACCCGAGCACAGATACGCAGTATTTT. Translated: CASGAYPSTDTQYF.

This clone was counted a single time. V usage is TRBV28 and J usage is TRBJ2-2; the D is unclear. The germline gives CDR1 MDHEN, CDR2 SYDVKM. Trimming removed 4 bases at V and 0 bases at J, with 6 bases between. The CDR3 covers 14 residues. The CDR3 bases are TGTGCCAGCAGTTGGCTAGCGAACACCGGGGAGCTGTTTTTT. This codes for CASSWLANTGELFF.

The chain combines TRBV29-1 with TRBJ1-1; maybe TRBD1 (5 bases). The CDR3 has 15 amino acids. Germline V gives CDR1 SQVTM, CDR2 ANQGSEA. Trimming pared 4 bases from V and 4 bases from J, leaving 19 bases between. CDR3 nucleotide sequence: TGCAGCGTTGGCCGGGACTCCAAGTTGGGCACTGAAGCTTTCTTT. It specifies CSVGRDSKLGTEAFF.

The rearrangement joins TRBV7-9 to TRBJ2-5; 7 positions agree with TRBD2. Germline V lookup: CDR1 SEHNR, CDR2 FQNEAQ (reference sequence). After removal of 5 bases from V and 5 bases from J, the junction contained 11 bases not matched to a gene. The CDR3 covers 15 residues. The CDR3 protein is CASSHHRDGRETQYF. CDR3 in DNA: TGTGCCAGCAGCCACCATCGAGACGGGAGGGAGACCCAGTACTTC.

This clone was counted once. The genes are TRBV6-1 and TRBJ2-7, with a possible D match to TRBD2 (5 bases). The CDR3 covers 14 residues. Trimming stripped 7 bases from V and 3 bases from J, with 16 bases between. Germline V CDR1 and CDR2: MNHNS, SASEGT. CDR3 sequence (DNA): TGTGCCAGCACTCCCGAACTAGTAATCTACGAGCAGTACTTC. Protein product: CASTPELVIYEQYF.

This clone was detected only once. In DNA form, the CDR3 reads TGTGCCAGCAGTGTCGGGAGCTCCTATAATTCACCCCTCCACTTT. It codes for CASSVGSSYNSPLHF. The genes are TRBV6-4 and TRBJ1-6; D gene unclear. CDR1 MRHNA and CDR2 SNTAGT come from the germline V gene. The V end was cut by 4 bases, the J end by 0 bases, with 7 bases between. The CDR3 contains 15 residues.

This CDR3 is CASSFAGPNSPLHF. The CDR3 DNA reads as TGTGCCAGCAGTTTTGCAGGCCCCAATTCACCCCTCCACTTT. This chain links TRBV27 with TRBJ1-6; D gene ambiguous. Germline CDR1 and CDR2: MNHEY and SMNVEV (reference sequence). There are 14 residues in the CDR3. V was cut by 3 bases and J by 7 bases, with 10 bases left in between.

Here the CDR3 DNA reads TGTGCCAGTTCGTCCGGGACAGGGTGGGAAAAACTGTTTTTT. Residues: CASSSGTGWEKLFF. This sequence joins TRBV19 and TRBJ1-4; 9 nucleotides match TRBD1. V gave up 8 bases and J gave up 8 bases; unmatched junction bases: 9. The CDR3 spans 14 residues. Germline CDR1 LNHDA, CDR2 SQIVND (reference sequence).

Only one count was recorded for this clone. The chain carries TRBV18 and TRBJ2-2; no firm D call. V was pared by 3 bases and J by 5 bases, with 4 bases between. Germline V gene data show CDR1 as KGHSH and CDR2 as LQKENI. CDR3 length: 12 residues. This CDR3 reads CASSPLTGELFF. The CDR3 bases are TGTGCCAGCTCACCTCTGACCGGGGAGCTGTTTTTT.

The chain uses TRBV19 and TRBJ2-1; 10 nucleotides line up with TRBD1. With 3 bases clipped from V and 6 bases from J, the junction kept 5 bases outside the gene matches. From germline, CDR1 is LNHDA and CDR2 SQIVND (reference sequence). The CDR3 extends over 15 amino acids. This chain's CDR3 is CASSISGQGLNEQFF. The DNA of the CDR3 is TGTGCCAGTAGTATCTCGGGACAGGGGCTCAATGAGCAGTTCTTC.

The chain carries TRBV6-5 and TRBJ1-1; a weak D match, TRBD1 (5 bases). The V end lost 4 bases, the J end lost 3 bases, and 18 bases lay between the germline ends. In germline, CDR1 is MNHEY, CDR2 SVGAGI. The CDR3 is 16 residues long. In DNA form, the CDR3 reads TGTGCCAGCAGTTTGATGGCGGGGGGGTTCTACACTGAAGCTTTCTTT. Its protein is CASSLMAGGFYTEAFF.

This chain connects TRBV18 to TRBJ2-1, with D hard to call. The V gene's germline CDR1 is KGHSH and CDR2 LQKENI. V was clipped by 4 bases and J by 8 bases, with 21 bases between them. The CDR3 extends over 16 amino acids. The DNA of the CDR3 is TGTGCCAGCTCACAGGAGCGCTTCTACCCCGCGGATGAGCAGTTCTTC. Protein: CASSQERFYPADEQFF.

J is TRBJ1-1 and V is TRBV7-2; D gene ambiguous. The CDR3 is made up of 15 amino acids. V shed 1 base and J shed 0 bases, with 9 bases lying between them. From germline, CDR1 is SGHTA and CDR2 FQGNSA. This chain's CDR3 is CASSLVFGVNTEAFF. In DNA form, the CDR3 reads TGTGCCAGCAGCTTAGTCTTCGGGGTGAACACTGAAGCTTTCTTT.

The gene calls are TRBV6-5 and TRBJ2-1; possibly TRBD1 for D (6 bases). CDR3 length: 15 residues. Germline V gene data show CDR1 as MNHEY and CDR2 as SVGAGI. Trimming took off 2 bases at V and 5 bases at J, with 13 bases between the two ends. The CDR3 region has the DNA TGTGCCAGCAGTTACGGGGGCAAGCGGCACAATGAGCAGTTCTTC. Protein: CASSYGGKRHNEQFF.

The chain recombines TRBV4-2 with TRBJ2-7; D is possibly TRBD2 (6 bases). The CDR3 totals 15 residues. Trimming removed 3 bases from V and 2 bases from J, with 14 bases in between. Germline CDR1 is LGHNA and CDR2 is YNFKEQ. Written as DNA, the CDR3 is TGTGCCAGCAGCCATGGGACTTCCGCTACCTACGAGCAGTACTTC. Its translation is CASSHGTSATYEQYF.

The rearrangement links TRBV5-4 to TRBJ2-4; 9 bases match TRBD1. Germline V gene data show CDR1 as SGHNT and CDR2 as YYREEE (reference sequence). This CDR3 spans 16 amino acids. V gave up 3 bases and J gave up 2 bases; unmatched junction bases: 6. DNA of the CDR3: TGTGCCAGCAGCTACGACAGGGGGGAGCCCAAAAACATTCAGTACTTC. Protein product: CASSYDRGEPKNIQYF. The full variable domain, completed using reference TRBV5-4 and TRBJ2-4, is ETGVTQSPTHLIKTRGQQVTLRCSSQSGHNTVSWYQQALGQGPQFIFQYYREEENGRGNFPPRFSGLQFPNYSSELNVNALELDDSALYLCASSYDRGEPKNIQYFGAGTRLSVL.

This chain uses TRBV2 with TRBJ1-6; D call uncertain. V lost 1 base and J lost 10, with 11 bases in between. Germline CDR1 reads SNHLY; CDR2 reads FYNNEI. The length of the CDR3 is 14 residues. This CDR3 reads CASSEGAEQSPLHF. CDR3 DNA: TGTGCCAGCAGTGAAGGGGCCGAACAGTCACCCCTCCACTTT.

This rearrangement joins TRBV19 to TRBJ1-5, with D hard to call. The germline V and J ends were trimmed by 7 bases and 0 bases, with 13 bases remaining between them. CDR3 size: 15 residues. CDR1 and CDR2 (germline): LNHDA, SQIVND (reference sequence). The CDR3 DNA reads TGTGCCAGTACCCCTGACCGGGTTAGCAATCAGCCCCAGCATTTT. This codes for CASTPDRVSNQPQHF.